This entry concerns a single T cell receptor (beta chain). Antigen unknown. The record originates from a study of T cell responses to AZD1222 COVID-19 vaccine. Sequencing was performed with immunoSEQ multiplex PCR; in TCRdb, only in-frame clones are kept and a portion is missing. Here the sample spans 30,000 to 35,000 clones, more than 75% being singletons. Study results and limitations: Baseline serostatus was positive in only six AZD1222 recipients.

This receptor was obtained from an adult who received the AZD1222 COVID-19 vaccine. The material was peripheral blood, obtained 28 days after the second AZD1222 dose.

The DNA of the CDR3 is TGCGCCAGCAGAGGGGCCTCCGGTCAATCCTACAATGAGCAGTTCTTC. As protein: CASRGASGQSYNEQFF. The chain recombines TRBV5-1 with TRBJ2-1; perhaps TRBD1 as D (5 bases). The V end was cut by 5 bases, the J end by 1 base, with 16 bases between. The CDR3 loop spans 16 amino acids. Germline lookup yields CDR1 SGHRS and CDR2 YFSETQ.